A selection of T cell receptor beta chains follows, all from one sample in a study of blood T cell repertoires in COVID-19. The table came from immunoSEQ multiplex PCR; TCRdb's copy has only in-frame clones and leaves some out. The table shows about 260,000 clones, with about 80% occurring only once. The sample consisted of peripheral blood. The source is a woman older than 75 with acute or convalescent COVID-19. Each CDR3 is given with its conserved first and last residue. The D gene is left open where the match is weak. Clone size is not always given. Where it is, it says once, few, many or a class for expanded clones.

>TRBV10-1|NA|TRBJ2-5|NA
CAIRTRLGTPTRETQYF
TGCGCCATCCGTACTAGACTCGGGACTCCGACCCGGGAGACCCAGTACTTC
>TRBV19|few|TRBJ1-2|TRBD1
CATEDRAAYGYTF
TGTGCCACCGAAGACAGGGCCGCCTATGGCTACACCTTC
>TRBV27|once|TRBJ2-1|NA
CASSLRLGLAGEQFF
TGTGCCAGCAGTTTACGTTTAGGACTTGCTGGTGAGCAGTTCTTC
>TRBV6-2/TRBV6-3|NA|TRBJ2-2|NA
CASSSPHYSNTGELFF
TGTGCCAGCAGTTCCCCGCACTATTCGAACACCGGGGAGCTGTTTTTT
>TRBV28|NA|TRBJ1-2|NA
CASRITGYGYTF
TGTGCCAGCAGAATTACAGGGTATGGCTACACCTTC
>TRBV4-1|once|TRBJ2-2|NA
CASSQDLMAGTGELFF
TGCGCCAGCAGCCAAGATTTAATGGCAGGCACCGGGGAGCTGTTTTTT
>TRBV5-1|NA|TRBJ2-5|NA
CASSLGWGRETQYF
TGCGCCAGCAGCCTAGGTTGGGGGCGGGAGACCCAGTACTTC
>TRBV7-2|NA|TRBJ2-7|NA
CASSPRRAATSHEQYF
TGTGCCAGCAGCCCGAGAAGAGCGGCGACGTCCCACGAGCAGTACTTC
>TRBV7-2|few|TRBJ1-3|NA
CASSLGADPSGNTIYF
TGTGCCAGCAGCTTAGGGGCAGATCCCTCTGGAAACACCATATATTTT
>TRBV5-4|NA|TRBJ1-1|NA
CASSQTGGEAFF
TGTGCCAGCAGCCAAACAGGTGGAGAAGCTTTCTTT
>TRBV2|few|TRBJ2-7|NA
CASSGQGYEQYF
TGTGCCAGCAGTGGCCAGGGCTACGAGCAGTACTTC
>TRBV28|once|TRBJ1-3|NA
CASSIRTTGNTIYF
TGTGCCAGCAGTATCAGGACTACTGGAAACACCATATATTTT
>TRBV7-2|NA|TRBJ1-1|NA
CASSLEAWGGAEAFF
TGTGCCAGCAGCTTAGAGGCTTGGGGGGGCGCAGAAGCTTTCTTT
>TRBV23-1|few|TRBJ2-2|NA
CASSQGLEHRGAVF
TGCGCCAGCAGTCAGGGACTCGAACACCGGGGAGCTGTTTTT
>TRBV30|NA|TRBJ2-1|TRBD2
CAWIWTSGSRDEQFF
TGTGCCTGGATTTGGACTAGCGGGAGTAGAGATGAGCAGTTCTTC
>TRBV6-5|few|TRBJ1-1|NA
CASSYTAVNTEAFF
TGTGCCAGCAGTTACACCGCAGTTAACACTGAAGCTTTCTTT
>TRBV7-2|NA|TRBJ2-1|TRBD2
CASRGRLAGYNEQFF
TGTGCCAGCAGGGGACGACTAGCGGGGTACAATGAGCAGTTCTTC
>TRBV4-3|NA|TRBJ2-7|TRBD2
CASSQGLVAGDAYEQYF
TGCGCCAGCAGCCAAGGGTTAGTAGCGGGAGACGCCTACGAGCAGTACTTC
>TRBV6-5|NA|TRBJ1-2|NA
CASSSGLHYGYTF
TGTGCCAGCAGTTCCGGTCTTCACTATGGCTACACCTTC
>TRBV6-5|NA|TRBJ1-3|NA
CASSRSSSGNTIYF
TGTGCCAGCAGTCGCTCGAGCTCTGGAAACACCATATATTTT
>TRBV30|NA|TRBJ2-2|NA
CAWSRGGELFF
TGTGCCTGGAGCAGGGGCGGGGAGCTGTTTTTT
>TRBV19|NA|TRBJ2-1|NA
CASSIRQPNEQFF
TGTGCCAGTAGTATACGACAGCCGAATGAGCAGTTCTTC
>TRBV7-9|NA|TRBJ2-1|NA
CASSLAWREQFF
TGTGCCAGCAGCTTAGCGTGGCGGGAGCAGTTCTTC
>TRBV4-1|NA|TRBJ2-7|TRBD1
CASSRNFGTVLYEQYF
TGCGCCAGCAGCCGCAACTTCGGGACAGTTTTGTACGAGCAGTACTTC
>TRBV5-1|NA|TRBJ2-2|TRBD2
CASSLLAGEAGELFF
TGCGCCAGCAGCTTACTAGCGGGGGAGGCCGGGGAGCTGTTTTTT
>TRBV18|NA|TRBJ2-4|NA
CASSPPWSKNIQYF
TGTGCCAGCTCACCACCATGGAGTAAAAACATTCAGTACTTC
>TRBV6-5|NA|TRBJ2-5|NA
CASSYGQGGLETQYF
TGTGCCAGCAGTTACGGGCAGGGAGGTCTAGAGACCCAGTACTTC
>TRBV6-5|few|TRBJ2-2|TRBD2
CASAGGRTGELFF
TGTGCCAGCGCGGGGGGTCGCACCGGGGAGCTGTTTTTT
>TRBV6-5|NA|TRBJ2-3|NA
CASSNRASTDTQYF
TGTGCCAGCAGTAATAGAGCTAGCACAGATACGCAGTATTTT
>TRBV30|NA|TRBJ2-7|TRBD1
CAWVKPRTGLYEQYF
TGTGCCTGGGTTAAGCCGAGGACAGGGTTGTACGAGCAGTACTTC
>TRBV5-4|NA|TRBJ2-1|NA
CASSPSPRRGEQFF
TGTGCCAGCAGCCCAAGCCCCCGGAGGGGTGAGCAGTTCTTC
>TRBV5-6|NA|TRBJ1-6|NA
CASSLGGNSPLHF
TGTGCCAGCAGCTTGGGAGGGAATTCACCCCTCCACTTT
>TRBV28|NA|TRBJ1-4|NA
CASLLGGGQKTNEKLFF
TGTGCCAGCCTCCTTGGGGGGGGGCAAAAGACTAATGAAAAACTGTTTTTT
>TRBV5-1|NA|TRBJ2-2|TRBD2
CASSVLAGAIGELFF
TGCGCCAGCAGCGTCTTAGCGGGGGCGATCGGGGAGCTGTTTTTT
>TRBV7-2|few|TRBJ1-2|TRBD1
CASDPGDRVDGYTF
TGTGCCAGCGATCCAGGTGACAGGGTTGATGGCTACACCTTC
>TRBV5-1|NA|TRBJ2-6|TRBD2
CASSQNSGSGANVLTF
TGCGCCAGCAGCCAAAATAGCGGGAGTGGGGCCAACGTCCTGACTTTC
>TRBV18|few|TRBJ2-1|NA
CASSPRITRQSAHEQFF
TGTGCCAGCTCACCACGCATTACCCGACAGTCCGCCCATGAGCAGTTCTTC
>TRBV4-2|NA|TRBJ2-2|TRBD2
CASSQVGASGYTGELFF
TGTGCCAGCAGCCAAGTCGGGGCTAGCGGGTACACCGGGGAGCTGTTTTTT
>TRBV7-2|few|TRBJ1-2|NA
CASSFGGRRLYGYTF
TGTGCCAGCAGCTTTGGGGGCAGACGTCTCTATGGCTACACCTTC
>TRBV7-3|NA|TRBJ2-5|NA
CASARGEGETQYF
TGTGCCAGCGCCAGGGGCGAGGGGGAGACCCAGTACTTC
>TRBV4-2|NA|TRBJ2-5|TRBD2
CASSQGTASGVGETQYF
TGTGCCAGCAGCCAAGGGACGGCTAGCGGGGTTGGGGAGACCCAGTACTTC
>TRBV7-9|NA|TRBJ1-1|TRBD1
CASRRTGENTEAFF
TGTGCCAGCAGAAGGACAGGGGAAAACACTGAAGCTTTCTTT
>TRBV7-9|NA|TRBJ2-3|TRBD2
CASSLIAGASTDTQYF
TGTGCCAGCAGCTTAATAGCGGGGGCGAGCACAGATACGCAGTATTTT
>TRBV5-6|few|TRBJ1-1|NA
CASTKIRGPNTEAFF
TGTGCCAGCACCAAAATCCGGGGTCCTAACACTGAAGCTTTCTTT
>TRBV18|NA|TRBJ1-1|NA
CASSPRQNTEAFF
TGTGCCAGCTCACCCCGACAGAACACTGAAGCTTTCTTT
>TRBV2|NA|TRBJ1-5|TRBD1
CASGSQWEQGGSNQPQHF
TGTGCCAGCGGGAGCCAATGGGAACAGGGGGGTAGCAATCAGCCCCAGCATTTT
>TRBV9|NA|TRBJ2-2|NA
CASSVDRVNTGELFF
TGTGCCAGCAGCGTAGACAGGGTGAACACCGGGGAGCTGTTTTTT
>TRBV20-1|NA|TRBJ2-2|NA
CSASAGDTGELFF
TGCAGTGCTAGTGCCGGGGACACCGGGGAGCTGTTTTTT
>TRBV19|once|TRBJ2-3|TRBD1
CASSMTGVPDTQYF
TGTGCCAGTAGTATGACAGGGGTTCCAGATACGCAGTATTTT